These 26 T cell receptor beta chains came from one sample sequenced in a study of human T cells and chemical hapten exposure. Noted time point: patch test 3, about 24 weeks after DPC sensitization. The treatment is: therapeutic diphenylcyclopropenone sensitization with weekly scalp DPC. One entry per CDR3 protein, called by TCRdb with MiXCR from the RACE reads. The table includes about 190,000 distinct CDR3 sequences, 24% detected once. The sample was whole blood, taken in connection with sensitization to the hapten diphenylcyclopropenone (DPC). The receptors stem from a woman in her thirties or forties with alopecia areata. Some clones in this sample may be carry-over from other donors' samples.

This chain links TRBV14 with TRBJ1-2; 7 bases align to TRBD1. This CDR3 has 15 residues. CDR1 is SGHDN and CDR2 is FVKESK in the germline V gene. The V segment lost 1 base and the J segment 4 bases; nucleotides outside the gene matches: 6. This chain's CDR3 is CASSQGQGGVYGYTF. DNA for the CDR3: TGTGCCAGCAGCCAAGGACAGGGTGGAGTCTATGGCTACACCTTC.

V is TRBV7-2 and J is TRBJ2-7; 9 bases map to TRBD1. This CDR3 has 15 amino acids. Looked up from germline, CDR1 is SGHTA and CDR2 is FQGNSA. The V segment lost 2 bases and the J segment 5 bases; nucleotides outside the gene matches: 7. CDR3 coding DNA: TGTGCCAGCAGCTTATACGGGACAGGGAGGCACGAGCAGTACTTC. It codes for CASSLYGTGRHEQYF. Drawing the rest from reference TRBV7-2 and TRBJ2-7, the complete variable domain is GAGVSQSPSNKVTEKGKDVELRCDPISGHTALYWYRQSLGQGLEFLIYFQGNSAPDKSGLPSDRFSAERTGGSVSTLTIQRTQQEDSAVYLCASSLYGTGRHEQYFGPGTRLTVT.

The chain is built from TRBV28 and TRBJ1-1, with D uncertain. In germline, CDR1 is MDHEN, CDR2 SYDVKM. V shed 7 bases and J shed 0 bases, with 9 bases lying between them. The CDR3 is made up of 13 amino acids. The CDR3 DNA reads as TGTGCCAGCAAAGAGTTAATGAACACTGAAGCTTTCTTT. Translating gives CASKELMNTEAFF. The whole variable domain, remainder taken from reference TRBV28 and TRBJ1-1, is DVKVTQSSRYLVKRTGEKVFLECVQDMDHENMFWYRQDPGLGLRLIYFSYDVKMKEKGDIPEGYSVSREKKERFSLILESASTNQTSMYLCASKELMNTEAFFGQGTRLTVV.

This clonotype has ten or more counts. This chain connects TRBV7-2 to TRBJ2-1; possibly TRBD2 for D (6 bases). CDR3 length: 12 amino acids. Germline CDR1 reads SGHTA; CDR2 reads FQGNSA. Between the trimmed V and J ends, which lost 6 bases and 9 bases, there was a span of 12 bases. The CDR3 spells CASSLHGGEQFF. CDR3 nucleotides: TGTGCCAGCAGTTTACACGGGGGTGAGCAGTTCTTC. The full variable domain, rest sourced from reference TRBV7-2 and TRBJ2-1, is GAGVSQSPSNKVTEKGKDVELRCDPISGHTALYWYRQSLGQGLEFLIYFQGNSAPDKSGLPSDRFSAERTGGSVSTLTIQRTQQEDSAVYLCASSLHGGEQFFGPGTRLTVL.

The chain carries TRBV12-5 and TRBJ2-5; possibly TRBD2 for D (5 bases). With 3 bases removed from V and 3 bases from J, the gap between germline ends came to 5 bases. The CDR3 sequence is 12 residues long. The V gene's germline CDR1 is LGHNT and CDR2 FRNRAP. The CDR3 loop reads CASGLAEETQYF. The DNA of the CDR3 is TGTGCTAGTGGTTTAGCGGAAGAGACCCAGTACTTC.

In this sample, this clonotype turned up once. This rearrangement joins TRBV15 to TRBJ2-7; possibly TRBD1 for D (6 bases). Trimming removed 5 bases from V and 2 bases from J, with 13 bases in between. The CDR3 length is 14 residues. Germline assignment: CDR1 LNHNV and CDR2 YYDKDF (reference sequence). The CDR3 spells CATSFDAGAYEQYF. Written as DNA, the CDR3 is TGTGCCACCAGCTTCGACGCAGGGGCCTACGAGCAGTACTTC.

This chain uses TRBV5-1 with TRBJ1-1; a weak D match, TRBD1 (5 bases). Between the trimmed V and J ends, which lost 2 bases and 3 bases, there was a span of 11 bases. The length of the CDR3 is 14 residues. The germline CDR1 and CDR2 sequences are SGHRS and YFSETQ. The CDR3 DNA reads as TGCGCCAGCAGCTTAGAGGGGCGGGACACTGAAGCTTTCTTT. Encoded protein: CASSLEGRDTEAFF.

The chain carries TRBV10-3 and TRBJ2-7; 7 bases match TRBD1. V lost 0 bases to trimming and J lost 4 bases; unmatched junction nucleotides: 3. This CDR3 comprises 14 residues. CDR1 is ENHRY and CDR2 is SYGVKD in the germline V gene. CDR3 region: CAISESPGGYEQYF. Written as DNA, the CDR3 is TGTGCCATCAGTGAGTCTCCAGGGGGATACGAGCAGTACTTC.

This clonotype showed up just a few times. The CDR3 coding sequence is TGTGCCAGCAGTGCATCCGCGGGGGGATTGAGTGGCTACACCTTC. Protein: CASSASAGGLSGYTF. The chain uses TRBV12-3 or TRBV12-4 and TRBJ1-2, with D perhaps matching TRBD1 (5 bases). This CDR3 comprises 15 residues. The V gene lost 5 bases and the J gene lost 7 bases, with 20 bases spanning the gap.

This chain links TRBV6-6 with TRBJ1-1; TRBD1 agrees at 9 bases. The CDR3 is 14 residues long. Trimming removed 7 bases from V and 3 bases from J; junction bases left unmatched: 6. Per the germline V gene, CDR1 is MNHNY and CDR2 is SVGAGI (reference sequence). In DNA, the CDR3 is TGTGCCAGCATACCGGGACAGGGACACACTGAAGCTTTCTTT. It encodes CASIPGQGHTEAFF.

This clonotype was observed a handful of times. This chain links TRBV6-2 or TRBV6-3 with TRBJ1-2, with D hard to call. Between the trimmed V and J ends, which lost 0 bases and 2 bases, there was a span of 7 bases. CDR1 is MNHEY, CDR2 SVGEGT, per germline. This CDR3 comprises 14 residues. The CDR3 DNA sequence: TGTGCCAGCAGTTACTCACCACGCAACTATGGCTACACCTTC. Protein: CASSYSPRNYGYTF.

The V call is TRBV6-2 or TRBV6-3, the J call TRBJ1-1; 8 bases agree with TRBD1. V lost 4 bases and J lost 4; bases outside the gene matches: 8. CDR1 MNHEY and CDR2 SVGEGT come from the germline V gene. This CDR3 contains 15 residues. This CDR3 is CASSWTGKAVTEAFF. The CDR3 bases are TGTGCCAGCAGTTGGACAGGGAAGGCGGTCACTGAAGCTTTCTTT.

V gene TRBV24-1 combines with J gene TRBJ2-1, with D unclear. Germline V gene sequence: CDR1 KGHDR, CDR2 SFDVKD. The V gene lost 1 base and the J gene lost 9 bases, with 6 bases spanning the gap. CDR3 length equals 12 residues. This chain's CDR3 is CATSDFEVEQFF. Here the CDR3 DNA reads TGTGCCACCAGTGATTTTGAGGTTGAGCAGTTCTTC.

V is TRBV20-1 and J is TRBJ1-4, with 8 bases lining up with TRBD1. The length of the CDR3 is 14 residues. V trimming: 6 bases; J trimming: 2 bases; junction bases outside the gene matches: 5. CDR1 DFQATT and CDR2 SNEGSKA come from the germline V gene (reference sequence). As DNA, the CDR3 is TGCAGTGCGCCGAACAGGGGGACTAATGAAAAACTGTTTTTT. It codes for CSAPNRGTNEKLFF.

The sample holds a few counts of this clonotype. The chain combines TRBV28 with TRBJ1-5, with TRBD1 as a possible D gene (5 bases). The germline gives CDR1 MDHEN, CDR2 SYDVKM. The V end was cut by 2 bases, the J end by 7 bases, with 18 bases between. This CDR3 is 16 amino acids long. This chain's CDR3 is CASSLGAGRGHQPQHF. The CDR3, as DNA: TGTGCCAGCAGTTTAGGGGCAGGGAGAGGGCACCAGCCCCAGCATTTT.

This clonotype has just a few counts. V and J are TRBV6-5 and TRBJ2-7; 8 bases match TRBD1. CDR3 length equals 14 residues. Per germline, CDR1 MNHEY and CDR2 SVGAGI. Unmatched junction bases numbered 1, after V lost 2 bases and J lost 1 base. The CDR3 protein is CASSYRTGSYEQYF. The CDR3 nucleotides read TGTGCCAGCAGTTACCGGACAGGGTCCTACGAGCAGTACTTC.

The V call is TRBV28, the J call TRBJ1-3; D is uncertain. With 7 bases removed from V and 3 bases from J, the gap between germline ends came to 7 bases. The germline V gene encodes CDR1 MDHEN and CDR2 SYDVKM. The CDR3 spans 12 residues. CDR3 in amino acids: CASTPHGNTIYF. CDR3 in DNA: TGTGCCAGCACCCCACATGGAAACACCATATATTTT.

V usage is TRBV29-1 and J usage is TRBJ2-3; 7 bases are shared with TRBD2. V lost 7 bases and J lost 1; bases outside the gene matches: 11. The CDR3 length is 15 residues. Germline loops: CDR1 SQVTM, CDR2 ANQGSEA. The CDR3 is CSALRLAGGTDTQYF. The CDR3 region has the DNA TGCAGCGCCTTAAGACTAGCTGGGGGCACAGATACGCAGTATTTT.

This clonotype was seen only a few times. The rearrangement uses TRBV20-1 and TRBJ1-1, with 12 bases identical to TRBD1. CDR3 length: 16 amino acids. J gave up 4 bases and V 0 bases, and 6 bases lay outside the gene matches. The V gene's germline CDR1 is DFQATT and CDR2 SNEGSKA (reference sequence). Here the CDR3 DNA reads TGCAGTGCTAGAGATGGGACAGGGGGCCTCGGCACTGAAGCTTTCTTT. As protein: CSARDGTGGLGTEAFF.

This CDR3 reads CVTRGLGNTEAFF. The CDR3 nucleotides read TGTGTTACCAGGGGATTGGGGAACACTGAAGCTTTCTTT. The V and J genes are TRBV3-1 and TRBJ1-1, with TRBD1 as a possible D gene (6 bases). This CDR3 spans 13 amino acids. Germline V gene sequence: CDR1 LGHDT, CDR2 YNNKEL (reference sequence).

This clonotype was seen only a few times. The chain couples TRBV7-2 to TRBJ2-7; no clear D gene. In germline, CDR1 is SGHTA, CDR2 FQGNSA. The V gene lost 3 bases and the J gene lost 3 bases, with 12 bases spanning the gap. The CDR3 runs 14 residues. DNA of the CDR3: TGTGCCAGCAGCTTTATCGGAAACTTCTACGAGCAGTACTTC. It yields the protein CASSFIGNFYEQYF.

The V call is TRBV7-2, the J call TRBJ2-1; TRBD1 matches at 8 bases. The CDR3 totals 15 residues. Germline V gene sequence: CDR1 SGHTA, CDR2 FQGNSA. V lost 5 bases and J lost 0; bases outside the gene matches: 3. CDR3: CASSPGGASYNEQFF. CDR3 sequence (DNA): TGTGCCAGCAGCCCAGGGGGCGCCTCCTACAATGAGCAGTTCTTC.

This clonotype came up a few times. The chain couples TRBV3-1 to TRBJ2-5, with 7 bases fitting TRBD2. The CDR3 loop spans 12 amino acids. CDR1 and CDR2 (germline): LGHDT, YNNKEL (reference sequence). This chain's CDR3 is CATSGARETQYF. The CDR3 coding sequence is TGTGCGACCAGCGGGGCGCGAGAGACCCAGTACTTC.

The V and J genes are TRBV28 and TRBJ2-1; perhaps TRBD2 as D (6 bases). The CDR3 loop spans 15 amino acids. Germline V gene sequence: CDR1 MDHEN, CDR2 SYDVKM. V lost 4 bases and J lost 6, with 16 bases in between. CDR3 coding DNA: TGTGCCAGCAGTTCTTCAGCGGGCCCCTTCAATGAGCAGTTCTTC. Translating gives CASSSSAGPFNEQFF.

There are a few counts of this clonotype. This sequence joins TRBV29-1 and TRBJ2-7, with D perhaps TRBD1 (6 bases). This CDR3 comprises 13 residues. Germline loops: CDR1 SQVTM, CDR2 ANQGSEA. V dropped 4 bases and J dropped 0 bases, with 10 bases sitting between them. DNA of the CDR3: TGCAGCGTTGTAGACAGGAGCTCCTACGAGCAGTACTTC. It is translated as CSVVDRSSYEQYF.

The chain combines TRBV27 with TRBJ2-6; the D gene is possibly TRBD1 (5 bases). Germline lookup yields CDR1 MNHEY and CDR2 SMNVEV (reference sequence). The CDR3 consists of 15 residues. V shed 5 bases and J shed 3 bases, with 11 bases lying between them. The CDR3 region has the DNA TGTGCCAGCAGTCCAACAGGATTTGGGGCCAACGTCCTGACTTTC. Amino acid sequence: CASSPTGFGANVLTF.